Each of the 5 T cell receptor beta chains below was sequenced from the same sample in a study of technical replicates of blood from a handful of donors. Generated by immunoSEQ multiplex PCR, the TCRdb table keeps only in-frame clones and is missing some. The repertoire holds 77,000 or so clones, more than 90% seen once, with around 0.37% in the top ten. Sequenced: T cells isolated from PBMCs. The receptors stem from a human donor in good health.

The rearrangement links TRBV27 to TRBJ2-6, with D possibly TRBD1 on 6 matching bases. The germline V gene encodes CDR1 MNHEY and CDR2 SMNVEV (reference sequence). The CDR3 sequence is 18 residues long. Trimming left V 4 bases short and J 0 bases short, with 16 bases between. The CDR3 DNA is TGTGCCAGCAGTTCCTCTAGAACAGGGCTCTCTGGGGCCAACGTCCTGACTTTC. Amino acid sequence: CASSSSRTGLSGANVLTF.

The chain recombines TRBV13 with TRBJ2-5, with 11 bases matching TRBD1. Per germline, CDR1 PRHDT and CDR2 FYEKMQ (reference sequence). The CDR3 has 16 amino acids. Trimming took 6 bases from V and 5 from J; bases not matched to a gene: 11. This CDR3 reads CASSSSGTGGAETQYF. The CDR3 DNA is TGTGCCAGCAGTTCCTCCGGGACAGGGGGGGCGGAGACCCAGTACTTC.

V and J are TRBV5-1 and TRBJ2-7, with 8 nucleotides matching TRBD1. V lost 3 bases to trimming and J lost 2 bases; unmatched junction nucleotides: 4. Germline CDR1 is SGHRS and CDR2 is YFSETQ. The CDR3 extends over 14 amino acids. The CDR3 DNA reads TGCGCCAGCAGCTATGCGGGACAGGCCTACGAGCAGTACTTC. Protein product: CASSYAGQAYEQYF.

The CDR3 protein is CASSIPQMEQFF. The CDR3 region has the DNA TGTGCCAGTAGTATACCACAGATGGAGCAGTTCTTC. This chain connects TRBV19 to TRBJ2-1; D remains unclear. Germline lookup yields CDR1 LNHDA and CDR2 SQIVND (reference sequence). This CDR3 contains 12 residues. V was cut by 2 bases and J by 10 bases, with 9 bases left in between.

J is TRBJ2-5 and V is TRBV9; TRBD2 matches 8 bases. The CDR3 spans 16 residues. With V trimmed by 4 bases and J by 2 bases, 10 bases remained unmatched. Looked up from germline, CDR1 is SGDLS and CDR2 is YYNGEE. CDR3 sequence: CASSIGSGARQETQYF. Written as DNA, the CDR3 is TGTGCCAGCAGCATCGGTAGCGGGGCTCGACAAGAGACCCAGTACTTC.